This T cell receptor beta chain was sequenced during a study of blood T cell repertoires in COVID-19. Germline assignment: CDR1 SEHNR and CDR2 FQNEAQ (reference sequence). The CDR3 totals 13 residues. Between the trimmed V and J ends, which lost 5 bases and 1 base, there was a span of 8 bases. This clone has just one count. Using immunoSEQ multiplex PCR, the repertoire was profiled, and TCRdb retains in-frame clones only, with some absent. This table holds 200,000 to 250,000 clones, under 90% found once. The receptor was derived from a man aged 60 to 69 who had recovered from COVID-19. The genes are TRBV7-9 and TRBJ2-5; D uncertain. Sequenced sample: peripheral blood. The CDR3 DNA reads TGTGCCAGCAGCCAGGTCCCCCAAGAGACCCAGTACTTC. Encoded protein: CASSQVPQETQYF.